These 32 T cell receptor beta chains were all obtained from the same sample, sequenced in a study of blood T cell repertoires in COVID-19. The data were produced by immunoSEQ multiplex PCR, yet TCRdb's version contains in-frame clones alone and is incomplete. The data contain around 120,000 clones, 80% to 90% of them singletons. Sequences were obtained from peripheral blood. The receptors stem from a woman older than 75 with acute or convalescent COVID-19.

This chain uses TRBV27 with TRBJ2-1; maybe TRBD2 (5 bases). This CDR3 is built from 17 residues. Germline V gene data show CDR1 as MNHEY and CDR2 as SMNVEV (reference sequence). V was pared by 3 bases and J by 7 bases, with 22 bases between. CDR3 in amino acids: CASSFFYASFAINEQFF. CDR3 nucleotide sequence: TGTGCCAGCAGTTTTTTTTATGCTAGCTTCGCCATTAATGAGCAGTTCTTC.

V and J are TRBV30 and TRBJ1-1, with D unclear. Germline CDR1 GTSNPN, CDR2 SVGIG (reference sequence). Trimming took off 2 bases at V and 3 bases at J, with 10 bases between the two ends. The CDR3 extends over 13 amino acids. CDR3 region: CAWSFGVDTEAFF. The DNA of the CDR3 is TGTGCCTGGAGTTTCGGGGTGGACACTGAAGCTTTCTTT.

CDR3: CASSTGFGAFF. Here the CDR3 DNA reads TGTGCCAGCAGCACAGGTTTCGGAGCTTTCTTT. The rearrangement joins TRBV12-3 or TRBV12-4 to TRBJ1-1; D might be TRBD1 (5 bases). This CDR3 is 11 amino acids long. V gave up 6 bases and J gave up 10 bases, with 12 bases separating them.

Note on this clone: The same CDR3 can be traced to other DNA sequences in this sample. V gene TRBV5-1 combines with J gene TRBJ2-1, with TRBD2 matching 9 bases. In germline, CDR1 is SGHRS, CDR2 YFSETQ. The CDR3 is 15 residues long. V shed 2 bases and J 2 bases; nucleotides not matched to a gene: 2. The CDR3 DNA is TGCGCCAGCAGCTTAAGCGGGGGGACCTACAATGAGCAGTTCTTC. Its protein is CASSLSGGTYNEQFF.

This sequence joins TRBV7-9 and TRBJ1-2; D gene uncertain. The CDR3 runs to 13 residues. V lost 8 bases and J lost 1, with 11 bases in between. Germline-derived CDR1 and CDR2 are SEHNR and FQNEAQ (reference sequence). CDR3 region: CASEAGSNYGYTF. The CDR3, as DNA: TGTGCCAGCGAGGCGGGTAGTAACTATGGCTACACCTTC. The full variable domain, rest sourced from reference TRBV7-9 and TRBJ1-2, is DTGVSQNPRHKITKRGQNVTFRCDPISEHNRLYWYRQTLGQGPEFLTYFQNEAQLEKSRLLSDRFSAERPKGSFSTLEIQRTEQGDSAMYLCASEAGSNYGYTFGSGTRLTVV.

The chain is built from TRBV7-9 and TRBJ2-7; 8 bases are shared with TRBD1. CDR3 size: 15 residues. J lost 5 bases, V lost 1 base, and 7 bases had no gene match. CDR1 SEHNR and CDR2 FQNEAQ come from the germline V gene (reference sequence). The CDR3 protein is CASSLGRTGRNEQYF. DNA of the CDR3: TGTGCCAGCAGCTTAGGTAGGACAGGGCGAAACGAGCAGTACTTC.

The rearrangement joins TRBV10-3 to TRBJ1-1; D is undetermined. Germline CDR1 ENHRY, CDR2 SYGVKD. Trimming removed 10 bases at V and 4 bases at J, with 10 bases between. The CDR3 has 11 amino acids. The CDR3 is CASHRGTEAFF. The DNA for the CDR3 is TGTGCCAGCCATCGGGGCACTGAAGCTTTCTTT.

This chain connects TRBV5-1 to TRBJ2-3; tentatively, D is TRBD2 (6 bases). There are 14 residues in the CDR3. V was trimmed by 4 bases and J by 6 bases, leaving 15 bases between them. CDR1 is SGHRS and CDR2 is YFSETQ in the germline V gene. The CDR3 nucleotides are TGCGCCAGCAGCAGGGGACTTACTACGGATACGCAGTATTTT. It yields the protein CASSRGLTTDTQYF.

The chain has TRBV18 and TRBJ1-1; 7 bases align to TRBD1. Per the germline V gene, CDR1 is KGHSH and CDR2 is LQKENI. Losses at the gene ends were 2 bases for V and 4 bases for J; bases not matched to a gene: 7. CDR3 length: 15 amino acids. The CDR3 DNA sequence: TGTGCCAGCTCACCAGTCGAGGCAGGGGGCACTGAAGCTTTCTTT. Translation: CASSPVEAGGTEAFF.

V usage is TRBV5-1 and J usage is TRBJ1-1; TRBD1 agrees at 9 bases. With 4 bases clipped from V and 10 bases from J, the junction kept 8 bases outside the gene matches. CDR1 and CDR2 from the germline V gene are SGHRS and YFSETQ. The CDR3 runs 13 residues. For the CDR3, the DNA is TGCGCCAGCAGCCGTGCGGGACAGGGATTAGCTTTCTTT. Translation gives CASSRAGQGLAFF.

The V call is TRBV28, the J call TRBJ1-5; D remains ambiguous. CDR3 length: 14 residues. V lost 2 bases, J lost 7 bases, and 12 bases lay in between. In germline, CDR1 is MDHEN, CDR2 SYDVKM. The CDR3: CASSLGQFGQPQHF. The CDR3 bases are TGTGCCAGCAGTTTAGGGCAGTTCGGACAGCCCCAGCATTTT.

This clone was recorded only once. V is TRBV7-8 and J is TRBJ1-1, with 9 bases matching TRBD1. V lost 5 bases to trimming and J lost 1 base; unmatched junction nucleotides: 5. Germline V lookup: CDR1 SGHVS, CDR2 FQNEAQ. The CDR3 runs to 15 residues. The CDR3 DNA follows: TGTGCCAGCAGCCTTCGACAGGGGGGGAACACTGAAGCTTTCTTT. Protein: CASSLRQGGNTEAFF.

This clone was detected only a few times. The chain joins TRBV15 to TRBJ2-7, with D perhaps matching TRBD2 (6 bases). Germline CDR1 LNHNV, CDR2 YYDKDF (reference sequence). This CDR3 contains 15 residues. The V end was cut by 3 bases, the J end by 1 base, with 13 bases between. The CDR3 protein is CATSRTGLLSYEQYF. The CDR3 DNA is TGTGCCACCAGCAGGACGGGACTTCTGTCCTACGAGCAGTACTTC. The entire variable domain, with the rest obtained from reference TRBV15 and TRBJ2-7, is as follows: DAMVIQNPRYQVTQFGKPVTLSCSQTLNHNVMYWYQQKSSQAPKLLFHYYDKDFNNEADTPDNFQSRRPNTSFCFLDIRSPGLGDTAMYLCATSRTGLLSYEQYFGPGTRLTVT.

This clone is a singleton in its sample. The chain joins TRBV9 to TRBJ2-2; 7 bases fit TRBD2. This CDR3 region has 15 residues. Germline values: CDR1 SGDLS, CDR2 YYNGEE. V shed 0 bases, J shed 1 base, and the junction held 0 bases outside the gene matches. CDR3 coding DNA: TGTGCCAGCAGCGTAGGCGGGAGGAACACCGGGGAGCTGTTTTTT. Translating it yields CASSVGGRNTGELFF. Variable domain in full (rest from reference TRBV9 and TRBJ2-2): DSGVTQTPKHLITATGQRVTLRCSPRSGDLSVYWYQQSLDQGLQFLIQYYNGEERAKGNILERFSAQQFPDLHSELNLSSLELGDSALYFCASSVGGRNTGELFFGEGSRLTVL.

This sequence joins TRBV9 and TRBJ1-6, with a possible D match to TRBD1 (5 bases). The CDR3 runs to 16 residues. Trimming pared 3 bases from V and 13 bases from J, leaving 23 bases between. Germline CDR1 SGDLS, CDR2 YYNGEE. The CDR3 reads CASSARETADFFPLHF. DNA of the CDR3: TGTGCCAGCAGCGCACGAGAGACAGCCGATTTCTTCCCCCTCCACTTT.

The chain couples TRBV11-2 to TRBJ1-2; 8 nucleotides agree with TRBD1. This CDR3 contains 14 residues. Germline CDR1 reads SGHAT; CDR2 reads FQNNGV. V dropped 5 bases and J dropped 2; count of bases not matched to a gene: 4. As DNA, the CDR3 is TGTGCCAGCAGCGGACAGGGCGGAAACTATGGCTACACCTTC. It encodes CASSGQGGNYGYTF. The whole variable domain, remainder taken from reference TRBV11-2 and TRBJ1-2, is EAGVAQSPRYKIIEKRQSVAFWCNPISGHATLYWYQQILGQGPKLLIQFQNNGVVDDSQLPKDRFSAERLKGVDSTLKIQPAKLEDSAVYLCASSGQGGNYGYTFGSGTRLTVV.

This chain uses TRBV5-1 with TRBJ2-3; TRBD2 matches 8 bases. After removal of 5 bases from V and 2 bases from J, the junction contained 7 bases not matched to a gene. CDR3 length equals 15 residues. Germline CDR1 reads SGHRS; CDR2 reads YFSETQ. CDR3 residues: CASSSGLASTDTQYF. The CDR3 nucleotides read TGCGCCAGCAGTTCCGGACTAGCTTCCACAGATACGCAGTATTTT. The full variable domain, its missing parts supplied by reference TRBV5-1 and TRBJ2-3, is KAGVTQTPRYLIKTRGQQVTLSCSPISGHRSVSWYQQTPGQGLQFLFEYFSETQRNKGNFPGRFSGRQFSNSRSEMNVSTLELGDSALYLCASSSGLASTDTQYFGPGTRLTVL.

V gene TRBV19 combines with J gene TRBJ1-1, with 7 positions matching TRBD1. This CDR3 is 15 amino acids long. After removal of 5 bases from V and 4 bases from J, the junction contained 10 bases not matched to a gene. Germline V gene lookup returns CDR1 LNHDA and CDR2 SQIVND (reference sequence). Written as DNA, the CDR3 is TGTGCCAGTAGTCCGACCCCGACAGGGAGCACTGAAGCTTTCTTT. It yields the protein CASSPTPTGSTEAFF.

This clone showed up just a few times. J is TRBJ2-7 and V is TRBV27; 8 nucleotides align to TRBD2. J was trimmed by 5 bases and V by 2 bases; bases with no gene match: 8. The CDR3 consists of 15 residues. Germline CDR1 reads MNHEY; CDR2 reads SMNVEV (reference sequence). CDR3 region: CASSLGTSGYNEQYF. In DNA form, the CDR3 reads TGTGCCAGCAGTTTAGGTACTAGCGGCTACAACGAGCAGTACTTC.

The chain employs TRBV5-6 and TRBJ1-5; no firm D call. Germline V CDR1 and CDR2: SGHDT, YYEEEE. This CDR3 is built from 14 residues. The germline V and J ends were trimmed by 4 bases and 0 bases, with 8 bases remaining between them. In DNA, the CDR3 is TGTGCCAGCAGCCGATTCTATAGCAATCAGCCCCAGCATTTT. Amino acids: CASSRFYSNQPQHF.

DNA of the CDR3: TGTGCCAGCAGTTTAGTAAGTCGGGGCACTGAAGCTTTCTTT. Its translation is CASSLVSRGTEAFF. This rearrangement joins TRBV27 to TRBJ1-1; D unclear. Germline lookup yields CDR1 MNHEY and CDR2 SMNVEV (reference sequence). This CDR3 is built from 14 residues. Trimming removed 2 bases from V and 4 bases from J, with 11 bases in between.

This chain links TRBV2 with TRBJ1-1; 7 bases are shared with TRBD1. The CDR3 loop spans 15 amino acids. Trimming cost V 6 bases and J 1 base; bases outside gene matches: 8. Germline V gene data show CDR1 as SNHLY and CDR2 as FYNNEI. Here the CDR3 DNA reads TGTGCCAGCAGACCACCACAGGGGCAGAACACTGAAGCTTTCTTT. It yields the protein CASRPPQGQNTEAFF.

This chain connects TRBV7-7 to TRBJ2-1, with TRBD1 matching 9 bases. This CDR3 has 15 amino acids. V shed 6 bases, J shed 8 bases, and the junction held 11 bases outside the gene matches. CDR1 is SSHAT, CDR2 FNYEAQ, per germline (reference sequence). DNA for the CDR3: TGTGCCAGCAGGGCCGGGACAGGGAGCACAGATGAGCAGTTCTTC. It translates to CASRAGTGSTDEQFF. The full variable domain, its missing parts supplied by reference TRBV7-7 and TRBJ2-1, is GAGVSQSPRYKVTKRGQDVTLRCDPISSHATLYWYQQALGQGPEFLTYFNYEAQPDKSGLPSDRFSAERPEGSISTLTIQRTEQRDSAMYRCASRAGTGSTDEQFFGPGTRLTVL.

This clone was detected only once. The J gene is TRBJ2-7, the V gene TRBV5-1, with D unresolved. The CDR3 spans 15 residues. With 4 bases removed from V and 1 base from J, the gap between germline ends came to 15 bases. Germline V gene data show CDR1 as SGHRS and CDR2 as YFSETQ. The CDR3 sequence is CASSLREAVSYEQYF. The CDR3 DNA follows: TGCGCCAGCAGCCTCCGAGAGGCGGTGTCCTACGAGCAGTACTTC.

The chain recombines TRBV4-3 with TRBJ1-6; D ambiguous. The germline V gene has CDR1 LGHNA and CDR2 YSLEER. Trimming removed 1 base at V and 0 bases at J, with 16 bases between. CDR3 length: 19 amino acids. The CDR3 region is CASSQASRRASSYNSPLHF. The DNA for the CDR3 is TGCGCCAGCAGCCAAGCGTCTCGGAGGGCCAGCTCCTATAATTCACCCCTCCACTTT.

The chain employs TRBV3-1 (or the pseudogene TRBV3-2) and TRBJ2-2, with TRBD1 as a possible D gene (6 bases). The CDR3 covers 15 residues. V lost 4 bases and J lost 1, with 10 bases in between. CDR1 is LGHDT and CDR2 is YNNKEL in the germline V gene (reference sequence). The CDR3, as DNA: TGTGCCAGCAGCCGGTTGGGACAGAACACCGGGGAGCTGTTTTTT. It codes for CASSRLGQNTGELFF.

CDR3 DNA sequence: TGTGCCAGCCGGGACAGCTCCTATAATTCACCCCTCCACTTT. As protein: CASRDSSYNSPLHF. The chain carries TRBV9 and TRBJ1-6, with TRBD1 identical over 7 bases. Trimming at V came to 7 bases and at J to 0 bases, leaving 1 base not matched to a gene. Germline assignment: CDR1 SGDLS and CDR2 YYNGEE. This CDR3 region has 14 residues.

This chain links TRBV11-3 with TRBJ2-1; no firm D call. Trimming shortened V by 5 bases and J by 7 bases, and 9 bases separated the two germline ends. Looked up from germline, CDR1 is SGHNT and CDR2 is YENEEA. The CDR3 has 12 residues. Written as DNA, the CDR3 is TGTGCCAGCAGCCGAGTCGGGAATGAGCAGTTCTTC. Translated, it gives CASSRVGNEQFF.

This clone was seen only a few times. This chain uses TRBV4-1 with TRBJ2-1, with D maybe TRBD1 (5 bases). The CDR3 consists of 16 residues. Germline assignment: CDR1 MGHRA and CDR2 YSYEKL. The ends were cut back, 3 bases at V and 9 bases at J, with 21 bases in the middle. Written as DNA, the CDR3 is TGCGCCAGCAGCCAGGGAATTTCAATGAGCAGGGCTGAGCAGTTCTTC. The encoded protein is CASSQGISMSRAEQFF.

The chain couples TRBV13 to TRBJ2-7; 8 bases align to TRBD1. Germline CDR1 PRHDT, CDR2 FYEKMQ (reference sequence). CDR3 size: 14 residues. V lost 3 bases and J lost 6; bases outside the gene matches: 7. The CDR3 reads CASSFHQGAFEQYF. CDR3 sequence (DNA): TGTGCCAGCAGCTTTCACCAGGGGGCTTTCGAGCAGTACTTC.

This chain joins TRBV10-3 and TRBJ2-1; 14 bases map to TRBD2. V was pared by 6 bases and J by 2 bases, with 6 bases of the junction left unmatched. CDR1 is ENHRY, CDR2 SYGVKD, per germline. This CDR3 contains 17 residues. The CDR3 sequence: CAIRGTSGGFTYNEQFF. The CDR3 region has the DNA TGTGCCATCAGGGGGACTAGCGGGGGATTTACCTACAATGAGCAGTTCTTC.

The chain combines TRBV28 with TRBJ2-5; 9 positions agree with TRBD2. V lost 5 bases and J lost 4; bases outside the gene matches: 2. Germline values: CDR1 MDHEN, CDR2 SYDVKM. This CDR3 spans 13 amino acids. The CDR3 nucleotides are TGTGCCAGCAGTGCGGGGGGGAGAGAGACCCAGTACTTC. It codes for CASSAGGRETQYF.